What follows are 18 T cell receptor beta chains derived from one specimen sequenced in a study of shared clonotypes between healthy human individuals (TCRdb year 2020). Library preparation used the immunoSEQ multiplex PCR assay. TCRdb's version of the immuneACCESS table is confined to in-frame rearrangements and falls short of the full clone set. An unresolved V gene accounts for under half of the shortfall where checked; the remainder is of unknown origin. The sample yields approximately 980,000 clones; over 60% were counted once. Together, the top ten hold nearly 1.5% of the sample. The sequencing input was memory CD4+ T cells sorted from blood. In the paper's terms, the cell subset or site label means: CD45RA-negative fraction. The source of these receptors is a young man in good health.

The chain employs TRBV6-1 and TRBJ1-6; no clear D. Trimming cost V 10 bases and J 8 bases, with 12 bases left between them. From germline, CDR1 is MNHNS and CDR2 SASEGT. The CDR3 is made up of 12 amino acids. In nucleotides, the CDR3 is TGTGCCACTCAGACCGGGGATTCACCCCTCCACTTT. It is translated as CATQTGDSPLHF.

This clone was counted a single time. The sample has other DNA sequences that encode this CDR3 too. The CDR3 sequence: CASSEGTSGYNEQFF. The CDR3 DNA is TGTGCCAGCAGTGAAGGGACTAGCGGATACAATGAGCAGTTCTTC. V usage is TRBV2 and J usage is TRBJ2-1; 10 positions match TRBD2. The CDR3 runs 15 residues. Germline V lookup: CDR1 SNHLY, CDR2 FYNNEI. The V gene end was trimmed by 1 base and the J gene end by 4 bases; junction bases not matched to a gene: 1.

The rearrangement links TRBV4-1 to TRBJ1-5, with TRBD1 as a possible D gene (6 bases). CDR1 MGHRA and CDR2 YSYEKL come from the germline V gene. V lost 3 bases and J lost 6, with 18 bases in between. CDR3 length equals 16 residues. The CDR3: CASSHSLGQLSQPQHF. CDR3 coding DNA: TGCGCCAGCAGCCATAGTTTAGGACAGCTCAGTCAGCCCCAGCATTTT.

The chain recombines TRBV6-1 with TRBJ1-1, with D perhaps matching TRBD1 (5 bases). The CDR3 length is 13 residues. Germline loops: CDR1 MNHNS, CDR2 SASEGT. Trimming took 5 bases from V and 1 from J, leaving 8 bases between them. This CDR3 is CASSLQANTEAFF. In DNA form, the CDR3 reads TGTGCCAGCAGTCTACAGGCGAACACTGAAGCTTTCTTT.

J is TRBJ2-5 and V is TRBV2; a weak D match, TRBD2 (5 bases). CDR1 and CDR2 from the germline V gene are SNHLY and FYNNEI. V lost 7 bases to trimming and J lost 5 bases, with 14 bases between them. This CDR3 region has 13 residues. The CDR3 region is CASKEVASETQYF. The CDR3 DNA sequence: TGTGCCAGCAAGGAGGTAGCGTCGGAGACCCAGTACTTC.

This sequence joins TRBV4-1 and TRBJ1-2; D remains unclear. V was pared by 6 bases and J by 4 bases, with 15 bases between. CDR1 is MGHRA, CDR2 YSYEKL, per germline. The CDR3 covers 14 residues. DNA of the CDR3: TGCGCCAGCAGTTTAGAGGGTACCCTCTATGGCTACACCTTC. The encoded protein is CASSLEGTLYGYTF.

This clone was found many times. CDR3 in DNA: TGTGCCTGGAGTGTACGGGTCATTAATCAGCCCCAGCATTTT. Its translation: CAWSVRVINQPQHF. The chain couples TRBV30 to TRBJ1-5; D is unresolved. The CDR3 length is 14 residues. Germline V gene lookup returns CDR1 GTSNPN and CDR2 SVGIG (reference sequence). Trimming stripped 0 bases from V and 4 bases from J, with 10 bases between.

The chain is built from TRBV19 and TRBJ2-7, with D perhaps TRBD1 (6 bases). In germline, CDR1 is LNHDA, CDR2 SQIVND (reference sequence). V was shortened by 5 bases and J by 6 bases, with 17 bases between the two germline ends. The CDR3 runs 14 residues. CDR3 loop: CASSQGTSSGEQYF. The CDR3 region has the DNA TGTGCCAGTAGTCAGGGGACATCGTCCGGCGAGCAGTACTTC.

The V gene is TRBV5-1, the J gene TRBJ2-2; TRBD1 or TRBD2 may be the D gene (5 bases each). This CDR3 has 16 amino acids. CDR1 and CDR2 (germline): SGHRS, YFSETQ. V was shortened by 2 bases and J by 4 bases, with 15 bases between the two germline ends. CDR3 bases: TGCGCCAGCAGCTTTTTAGCGAGCCAGGGCACCGGGGAGCTGTTTTTT. Amino acids: CASSFLASQGTGELFF.

V gene TRBV6-6 combines with J gene TRBJ1-3; D remains unclear. V gave up 6 bases and J gave up 8 bases, with 5 bases separating them. The CDR3 is 10 residues long. The V gene's germline CDR1 is MNHNY and CDR2 SVGAGI (reference sequence). The CDR3 sequence is CASRWDTIYF. The CDR3 DNA reads TGTGCCAGCAGATGGGACACCATATATTTT.

This chain connects TRBV18 to TRBJ2-1; the D gene is possibly TRBD2 (6 bases). This CDR3 spans 17 amino acids. V was trimmed by 2 bases and J by 1 base, leaving 15 bases between them. CDR1 and CDR2 (germline): KGHSH, LQKENI. The CDR3 bases are TGTGCCAGCTCACCATATTCCGTCGGGGGTTCCTACAATGAGCAGTTCTTC. Translation: CASSPYSVGGSYNEQFF.

V is TRBV7-9 and J is TRBJ2-5, with TRBD2 matching 8 bases. CDR1 is SEHNR and CDR2 is FQNEAQ in the germline V gene (reference sequence). V lost 2 bases and J lost 5; bases outside the gene matches: 7. This CDR3 comprises 15 residues. The CDR3 nucleotides are TGTGCCAGCAGCTTAATAGCGGGGCTAGGGGAGACCCAGTACTTC. This codes for CASSLIAGLGETQYF.

This clone turned up a few times. The J gene is TRBJ2-7, the V gene TRBV27; 10 bases are a match to TRBD2. This CDR3 region has 18 residues. In germline, CDR1 is MNHEY, CDR2 SMNVEV (reference sequence). The V segment lost 2 bases and the J segment 3 bases; nucleotides outside the gene matches: 13. The CDR3 nucleotides read TGTGCCAGCAGTTTACGGGGAAAAGGAGCGGGGGGGATCTACGAGCAGTACTTC. Translated: CASSLRGKGAGGIYEQYF.

V and J are TRBV30 and TRBJ2-1; D ambiguous. Trimming shortened V by 0 bases and J by 2 bases, and 5 bases separated the two germline ends. This CDR3 comprises 13 residues. Germline CDR1 GTSNPN, CDR2 SVGIG (reference sequence). DNA of the CDR3: TGTGCCTGGAGTGTCAGAACCTACAATGAGCAGTTCTTC. This sequence encodes CAWSVRTYNEQFF.

For this clone: This may be a read error, as it is one base from a much larger clone. At the DNA level, this CDR3 is encoded by other sequences in the same sample as well. The rearrangement uses TRBV9 and TRBJ2-3; no clear D gene. The germline gives CDR1 SGDLS, CDR2 YYNGEE. This CDR3 region has 13 residues. With 2 bases removed from V and 2 bases from J, the gap between germline ends came to 6 bases. CDR3: CASSVDHTDTQYF. As DNA, the CDR3 is TGTGCCAGCAGCGTGGACCACACAGATACGCAGTATTTT.

The genes are TRBV5-1 and TRBJ2-1; TRBD1 agrees at 7 bases. Per the germline V gene, CDR1 is SGHRS and CDR2 is YFSETQ. V was pared by 0 bases and J by 8 bases, with 5 bases of the junction left unmatched. This CDR3 region has 14 residues. CDR3 nucleotide sequence: TGCGCCAGCAGCTTGGAAGGGGGCCGGGATGAGCAGTTCTTC. Residues: CASSLEGGRDEQFF.

This chain's CDR3 is CASSEYNYEQYF. The CDR3 coding sequence is TGTGCCAGCAGTGAATACAACTACGAGCAGTACTTC. The chain links TRBV25-1 to TRBJ2-7; no firm D call. In germline, CDR1 is MGHDK, CDR2 SYGVNS. V dropped 0 bases and J dropped 3 bases, with 3 bases sitting between them. The CDR3 has 12 residues.

V usage is TRBV19 and J usage is TRBJ1-1; D not certain. The V gene lost 4 bases and the J gene lost 1 base, with 10 bases spanning the gap. This CDR3 is built from 14 residues. Germline CDR1 LNHDA, CDR2 SQIVND (reference sequence). CDR3 in amino acids: CASSRETPNTEAFF. The CDR3 DNA reads as TGTGCCAGTAGTAGGGAGACACCGAACACTGAAGCTTTCTTT.